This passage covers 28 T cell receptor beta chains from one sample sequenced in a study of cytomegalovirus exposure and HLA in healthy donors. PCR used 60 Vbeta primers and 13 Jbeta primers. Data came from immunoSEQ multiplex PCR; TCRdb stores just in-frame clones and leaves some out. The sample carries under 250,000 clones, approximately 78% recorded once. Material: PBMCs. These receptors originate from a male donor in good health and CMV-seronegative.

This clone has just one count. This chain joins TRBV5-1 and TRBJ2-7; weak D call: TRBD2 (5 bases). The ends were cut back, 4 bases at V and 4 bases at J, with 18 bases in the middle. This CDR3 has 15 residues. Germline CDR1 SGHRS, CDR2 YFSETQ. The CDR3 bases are TGCGCCAGCAGCCTAGAAGCCTCTAGCCAGTACGAGCAGTACTTC. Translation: CASSLEASSQYEQYF.

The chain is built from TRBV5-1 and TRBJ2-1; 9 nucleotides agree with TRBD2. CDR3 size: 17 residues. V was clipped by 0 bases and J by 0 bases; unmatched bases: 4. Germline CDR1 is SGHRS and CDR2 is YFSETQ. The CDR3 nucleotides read TGCGCCAGCAGCTTGGGACTAGCGGTAAGCTCCTACAATGAGCAGTTCTTC. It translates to CASSLGLAVSSYNEQFF.

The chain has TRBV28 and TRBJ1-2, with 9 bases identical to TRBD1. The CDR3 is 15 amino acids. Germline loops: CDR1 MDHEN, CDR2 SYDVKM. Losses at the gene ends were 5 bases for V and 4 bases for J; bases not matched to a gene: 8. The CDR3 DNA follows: TGTGCCAGCAGTACCCATCCGGGACAGGGCTATGGCTACACCTTC. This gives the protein CASSTHPGQGYGYTF.

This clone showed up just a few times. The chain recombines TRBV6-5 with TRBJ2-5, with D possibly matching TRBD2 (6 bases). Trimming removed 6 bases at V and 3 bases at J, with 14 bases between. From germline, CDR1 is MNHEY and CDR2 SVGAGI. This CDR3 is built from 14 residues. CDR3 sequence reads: CASSRTLAEETQYF. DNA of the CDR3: TGTGCCAGCAGCCGAACCTTAGCGGAAGAGACCCAGTACTTC.

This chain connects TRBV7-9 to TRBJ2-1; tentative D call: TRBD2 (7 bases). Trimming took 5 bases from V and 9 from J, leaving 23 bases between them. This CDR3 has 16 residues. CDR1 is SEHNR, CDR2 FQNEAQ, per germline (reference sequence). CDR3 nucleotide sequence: TGTGCCAGCAGCCCTACGGGACTACCCACCAGGGGTGAGCAGTTCTTC. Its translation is CASSPTGLPTRGEQFF.

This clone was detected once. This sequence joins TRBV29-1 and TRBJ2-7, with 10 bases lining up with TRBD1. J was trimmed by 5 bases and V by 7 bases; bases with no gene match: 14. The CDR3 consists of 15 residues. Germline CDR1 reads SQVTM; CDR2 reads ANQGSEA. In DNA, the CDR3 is TGCAGCGCATCGGGGGCGACAGGGGGCATAGACGAGCAGTACTTC. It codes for CSASGATGGIDEQYF.

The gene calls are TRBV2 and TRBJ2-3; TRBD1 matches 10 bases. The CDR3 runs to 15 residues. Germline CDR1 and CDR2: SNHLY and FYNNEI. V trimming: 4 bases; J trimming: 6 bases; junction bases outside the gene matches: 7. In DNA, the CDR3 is TGTGCCAGCAGTGGACAGGGGGCAAGGGGGGATACGCAGTATTTT. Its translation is CASSGQGARGDTQYF.

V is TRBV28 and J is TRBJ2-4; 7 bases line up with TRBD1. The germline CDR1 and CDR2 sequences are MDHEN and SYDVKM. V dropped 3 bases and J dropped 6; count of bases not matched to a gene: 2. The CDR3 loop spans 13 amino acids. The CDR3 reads CASSFPGGNIQYF. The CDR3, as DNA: TGTGCCAGCAGTTTCCCAGGGGGAAACATTCAGTACTTC.

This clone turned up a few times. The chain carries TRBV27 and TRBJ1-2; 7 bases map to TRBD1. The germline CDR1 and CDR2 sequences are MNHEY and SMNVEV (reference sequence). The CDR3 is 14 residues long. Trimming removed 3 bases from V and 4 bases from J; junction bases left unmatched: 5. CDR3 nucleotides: TGTGCCAGCAGTTTCCACTGGACAGGCTATGGCTACACCTTC. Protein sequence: CASSFHWTGYGYTF.

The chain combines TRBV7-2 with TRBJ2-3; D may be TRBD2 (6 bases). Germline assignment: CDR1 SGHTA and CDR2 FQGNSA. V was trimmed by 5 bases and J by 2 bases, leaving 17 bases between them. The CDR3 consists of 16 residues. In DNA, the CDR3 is TGTGCCAGCAGCACGTTAGCGGCGCCAACCACAGATACGCAGTATTTT. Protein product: CASSTLAAPTTDTQYF. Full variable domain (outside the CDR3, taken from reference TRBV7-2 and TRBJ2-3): GAGVSQSPSNKVTEKGKDVELRCDPISGHTALYWYRQSLGQGLEFLIYFQGNSAPDKSGLPSDRFSAERTGGSVSTLTIQRTQQEDSAVYLCASSTLAAPTTDTQYFGPGTRLTVL.

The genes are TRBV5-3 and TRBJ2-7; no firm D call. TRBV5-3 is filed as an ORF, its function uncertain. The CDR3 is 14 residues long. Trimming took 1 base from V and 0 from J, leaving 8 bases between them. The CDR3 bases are TGTGCCAGAAGCTTGTCCAGGTACTCCTACGAGCAGTACTTC. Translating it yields CARSLSRYSYEQYF.

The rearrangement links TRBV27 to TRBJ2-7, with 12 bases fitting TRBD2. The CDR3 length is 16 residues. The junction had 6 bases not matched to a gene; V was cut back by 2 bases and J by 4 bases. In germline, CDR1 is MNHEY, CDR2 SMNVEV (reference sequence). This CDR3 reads CASSLTRTSGKYEQYF. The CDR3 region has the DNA TGTGCCAGCAGTTTAACCCGGACTAGCGGGAAGTACGAGCAGTACTTC.

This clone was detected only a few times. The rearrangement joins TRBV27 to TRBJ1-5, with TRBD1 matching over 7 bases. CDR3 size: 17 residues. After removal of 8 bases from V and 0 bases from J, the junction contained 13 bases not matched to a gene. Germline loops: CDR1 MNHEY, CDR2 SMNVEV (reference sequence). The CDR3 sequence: CASPWETGPYSNQPQHF. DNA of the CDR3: TGTGCCAGCCCATGGGAGACAGGGCCTTATAGCAATCAGCCCCAGCATTTT.

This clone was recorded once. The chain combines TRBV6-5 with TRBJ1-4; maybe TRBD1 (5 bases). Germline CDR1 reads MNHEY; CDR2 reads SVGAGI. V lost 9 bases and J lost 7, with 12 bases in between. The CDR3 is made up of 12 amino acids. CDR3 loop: CASRWGGEKLFF. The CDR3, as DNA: TGTGCCAGTCGATGGGGGGGTGAAAAACTGTTTTTT.

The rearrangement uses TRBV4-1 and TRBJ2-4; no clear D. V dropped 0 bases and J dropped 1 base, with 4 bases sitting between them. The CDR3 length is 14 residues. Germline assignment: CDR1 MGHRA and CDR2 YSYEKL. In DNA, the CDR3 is TGCGCCAGCAGCCAAGACGGGGCCAAAAACATTCAGTACTTC. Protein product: CASSQDGAKNIQYF.

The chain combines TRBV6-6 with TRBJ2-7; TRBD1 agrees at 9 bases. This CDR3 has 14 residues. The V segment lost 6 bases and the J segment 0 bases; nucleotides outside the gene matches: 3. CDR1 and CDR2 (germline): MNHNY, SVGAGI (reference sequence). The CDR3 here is CASRGTGRSYEQYF. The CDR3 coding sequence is TGTGCCAGCAGAGGGACAGGGCGCTCCTACGAGCAGTACTTC.

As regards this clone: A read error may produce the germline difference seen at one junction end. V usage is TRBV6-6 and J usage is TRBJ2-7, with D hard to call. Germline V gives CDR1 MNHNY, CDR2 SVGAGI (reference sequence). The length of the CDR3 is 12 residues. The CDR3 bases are TGTGCCAGCAATCCCTCGCCGCACGAGCAATACTTC. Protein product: CASNPSPHEQYF.

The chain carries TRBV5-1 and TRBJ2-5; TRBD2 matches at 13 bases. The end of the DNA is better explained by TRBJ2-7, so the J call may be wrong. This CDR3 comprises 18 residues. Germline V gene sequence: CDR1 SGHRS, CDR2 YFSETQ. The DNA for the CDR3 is TGCGCCAGCAGCTCCGGAACCACACTAGCGGGAGGGATCTACGAGCAGTACTTC. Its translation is CASSSGTTLAGGIYEQYF.

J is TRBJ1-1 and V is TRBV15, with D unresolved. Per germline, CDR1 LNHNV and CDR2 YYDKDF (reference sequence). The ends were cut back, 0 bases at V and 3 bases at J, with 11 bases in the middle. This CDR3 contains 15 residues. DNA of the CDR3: TGTGCCACCAGCAGAGATTTACCAGAATACACTGAAGCTTTCTTT. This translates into CATSRDLPEYTEAFF.

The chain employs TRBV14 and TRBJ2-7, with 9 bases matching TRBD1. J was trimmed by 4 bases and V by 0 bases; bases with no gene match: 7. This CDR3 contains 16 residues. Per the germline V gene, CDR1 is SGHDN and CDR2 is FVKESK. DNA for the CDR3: TGTGCCAGCAGCCAAGATTTTGGGACAGGGAGGTACGAGCAGTACTTC. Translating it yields CASSQDFGTGRYEQYF.

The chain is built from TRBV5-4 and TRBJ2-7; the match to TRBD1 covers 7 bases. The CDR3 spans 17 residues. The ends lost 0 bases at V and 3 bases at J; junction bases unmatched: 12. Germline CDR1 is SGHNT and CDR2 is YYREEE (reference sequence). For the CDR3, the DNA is TGTGCCAGCAGCTTGGGGAGCAGGGGACAGCACTACTACGAGCAGTACTTC. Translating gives CASSLGSRGQHYYEQYF. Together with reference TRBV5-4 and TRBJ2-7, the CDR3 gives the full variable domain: ETGVTQSPTHLIKTRGQQVTLRCSSQSGHNTVSWYQQALGQGPQFIFQYYREEENGRGNFPPRFSGLQFPNYSSELNVNALELDDSALYLCASSLGSRGQHYYEQYFGPGTRLTVT.

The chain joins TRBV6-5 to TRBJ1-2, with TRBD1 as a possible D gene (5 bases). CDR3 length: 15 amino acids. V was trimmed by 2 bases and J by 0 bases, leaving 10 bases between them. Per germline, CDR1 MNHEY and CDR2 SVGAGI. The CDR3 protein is CASSYVGGTNYGYTF. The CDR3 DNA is TGTGCCAGCAGTTACGTGGGGGGGACTAACTATGGCTACACCTTC.

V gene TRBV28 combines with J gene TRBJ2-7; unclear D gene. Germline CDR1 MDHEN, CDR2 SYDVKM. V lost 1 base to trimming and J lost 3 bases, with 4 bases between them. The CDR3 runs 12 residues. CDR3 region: CASSLSGYEQYF. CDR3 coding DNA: TGTGCCAGCAGTTTATCCGGCTACGAGCAGTACTTC.

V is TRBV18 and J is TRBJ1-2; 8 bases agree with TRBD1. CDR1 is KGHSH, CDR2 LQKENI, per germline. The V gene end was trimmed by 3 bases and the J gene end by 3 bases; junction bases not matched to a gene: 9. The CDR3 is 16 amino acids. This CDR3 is CASSPLGTGQDYGYTF. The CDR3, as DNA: TGTGCCAGCTCACCTTTAGGGACAGGTCAAGACTATGGCTACACCTTC.

This CDR3 reads CASRTGTGGIGEAFF. Here the CDR3 DNA reads TGTGCCAGCAGGACCGGGACAGGGGGCATCGGTGAAGCTTTCTTT. The genes are TRBV11-2 and TRBJ1-1, with 12 positions matching TRBD1. This CDR3 region has 15 residues. The V and J ends lost 6 bases and 7 bases, in that order; junction bases with no gene match: 9. Germline V gene data show CDR1 as SGHAT and CDR2 as FQNNGV.

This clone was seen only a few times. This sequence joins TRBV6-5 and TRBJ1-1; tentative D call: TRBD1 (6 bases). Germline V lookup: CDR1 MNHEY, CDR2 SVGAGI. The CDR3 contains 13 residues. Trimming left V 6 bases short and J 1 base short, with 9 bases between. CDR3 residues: CASSQTGNTEAFF. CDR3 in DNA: TGTGCCAGCAGCCAGACAGGGAACACTGAAGCTTTCTTT.

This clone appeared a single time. The CDR3 DNA reads as TGTGCCAGCAGGGCCACGGGGACAGATACGCAGTATTTT. Translating it yields CASRATGTDTQYF. The chain joins TRBV6-4 to TRBJ2-3, with D tentatively TRBD2 (5 bases). The germline V gene encodes CDR1 MRHNA and CDR2 SNTAGT. V dropped 6 bases and J dropped 3 bases, with 10 bases sitting between them. This CDR3 is 13 amino acids long.

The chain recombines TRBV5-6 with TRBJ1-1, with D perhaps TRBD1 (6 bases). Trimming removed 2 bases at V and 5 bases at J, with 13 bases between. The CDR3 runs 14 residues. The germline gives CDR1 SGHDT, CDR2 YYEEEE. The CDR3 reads CASSFKAGATEAFF. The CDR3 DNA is TGTGCCAGCAGCTTCAAGGCGGGGGCGACTGAAGCTTTCTTT.